The 3 T cell receptor beta chains below all came from one sample that was sequenced in a study of blood T cell repertoires in COVID-19. Libraries were prepared by immunoSEQ multiplex PCR; TCRdb keeps only in-frame clonotypes and omits some of them. The sample holds roughly 160,000 clones, 81% seen once. Specimen: PBMCs or T cells enriched from blood (not recorded which). The receptors were gathered from a woman aged 40 to 50 with acute COVID-19.

The genes are TRBV19 and TRBJ2-2; TRBD1 might be the D (6 bases). The CDR3 spans 18 residues. CDR1 LNHDA and CDR2 SQIVND come from the germline V gene (reference sequence). Between the trimmed V and J ends, which lost 1 base and 5 bases, there was a span of 20 bases. The CDR3: CASSIAPGDAIVTGELFF. The CDR3 DNA reads as TGTGCCAGTAGTATAGCCCCAGGGGACGCAATAGTTACCGGGGAGCTGTTTTTT. Full variable domain (missing parts from reference TRBV19 and TRBJ2-2): DGGITQSPKYLFRKEGQNVTLSCEQNLNHDAMYWYRQDPGQGLRLIYYSQIVNDFQKGDIAEGYSVSREKKESFPLTVTSAQKNPTAFYLCASSIAPGDAIVTGELFFGEGSRLTVL.

V and J are TRBV6-5 and TRBJ2-1; 14 bases match TRBD2. The CDR3 is 15 residues long. The germline CDR1 and CDR2 sequences are MNHEY and SVGAGI. J was trimmed by 7 bases and V by 6 bases; bases with no gene match: 5. The chain's CDR3 is CASSRGLAGGNEQFF. CDR3 nucleotides: TGTGCCAGCAGCCGCGGACTAGCGGGAGGTAATGAGCAGTTCTTC.

This clone showed up just a few times. The J gene is TRBJ2-1, the V gene TRBV27, with 8 bases matching TRBD2. The CDR3 totals 19 residues. Looked up from germline, CDR1 is MNHEY and CDR2 is SMNVEV (reference sequence). The ends lost 5 bases at V and 8 bases at J; junction bases unmatched: 23. In DNA, the CDR3 is TGTGCCAGCAGTCCGGGAAGCGGGAGCGGCACGGCGGCAAATCATGAGCAGTTCTTC. Amino acid sequence: CASSPGSGSGTAANHEQFF.